The TCR beta chain under discussion was sequenced for a study of cytomegalovirus exposure and HLA in healthy donors. Study-wide results and caveats: Reportedly, diagnosis of cytomegalovirus status by the classifier showed high specificity and sensitivity. In a later analysis, HLA-associated beta chains showed higher expansion and lower generation probabilities than comparable chains.

A multiplex PCR was run with 60 Vbeta primers and 13 Jbeta primers. Here immunoSEQ multiplex PCR was the method, and the copy in TCRdb shows in-frame clones only, minus some. The data hold about 190,000 clones, with roughly 81% observed a single time. Details on this clone: Its antigen is unidentified.

Germline CDR1 is LNHDA and CDR2 is SQIVND (reference sequence). Trimming removed 6 bases from V and 7 bases from J; junction bases left unmatched: 9. This CDR3 comprises 14 residues. The TCR originated in a woman aged 25 to 45 in good health and CMV-seropositive. The V call is TRBV19, the J call TRBJ2-1, with 7 nucleotides matching TRBD1. Sequencing was carried out using PBMCs. The CDR3 sequence is CASSATGVGNEQFF. CDR3 DNA: TGTGCCAGTAGCGCTACAGGGGTGGGGAATGAGCAGTTCTTC.